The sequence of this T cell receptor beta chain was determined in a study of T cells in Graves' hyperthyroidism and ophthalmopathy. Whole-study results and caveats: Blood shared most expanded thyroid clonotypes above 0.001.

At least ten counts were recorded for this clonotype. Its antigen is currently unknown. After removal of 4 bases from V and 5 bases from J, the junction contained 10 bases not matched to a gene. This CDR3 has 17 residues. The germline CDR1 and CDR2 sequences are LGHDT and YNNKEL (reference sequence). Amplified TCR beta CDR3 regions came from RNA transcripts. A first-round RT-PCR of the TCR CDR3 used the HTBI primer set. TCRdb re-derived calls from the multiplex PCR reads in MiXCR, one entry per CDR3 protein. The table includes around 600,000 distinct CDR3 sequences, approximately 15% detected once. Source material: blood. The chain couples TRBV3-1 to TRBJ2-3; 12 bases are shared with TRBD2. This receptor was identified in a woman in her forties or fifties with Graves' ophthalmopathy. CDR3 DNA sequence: TGTGCCAGCAGCCCGAACCTAGCGGGAGGGCCGGTAGATACGCAGTATTTT. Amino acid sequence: CASSPNLAGGPVDTQYF.